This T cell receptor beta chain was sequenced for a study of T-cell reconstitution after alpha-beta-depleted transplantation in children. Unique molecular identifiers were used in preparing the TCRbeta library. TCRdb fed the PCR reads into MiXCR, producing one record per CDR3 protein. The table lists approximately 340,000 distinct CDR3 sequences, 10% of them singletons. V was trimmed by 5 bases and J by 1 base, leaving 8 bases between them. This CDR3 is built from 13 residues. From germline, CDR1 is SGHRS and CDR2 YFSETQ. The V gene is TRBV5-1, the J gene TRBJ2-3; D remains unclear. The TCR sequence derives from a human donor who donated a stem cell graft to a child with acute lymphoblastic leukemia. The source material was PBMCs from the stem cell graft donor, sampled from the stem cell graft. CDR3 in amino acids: CASRGPRTDTQYF. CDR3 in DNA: TGCGCCAGCAGAGGTCCCCGCACAGATACGCAGTATTTT.